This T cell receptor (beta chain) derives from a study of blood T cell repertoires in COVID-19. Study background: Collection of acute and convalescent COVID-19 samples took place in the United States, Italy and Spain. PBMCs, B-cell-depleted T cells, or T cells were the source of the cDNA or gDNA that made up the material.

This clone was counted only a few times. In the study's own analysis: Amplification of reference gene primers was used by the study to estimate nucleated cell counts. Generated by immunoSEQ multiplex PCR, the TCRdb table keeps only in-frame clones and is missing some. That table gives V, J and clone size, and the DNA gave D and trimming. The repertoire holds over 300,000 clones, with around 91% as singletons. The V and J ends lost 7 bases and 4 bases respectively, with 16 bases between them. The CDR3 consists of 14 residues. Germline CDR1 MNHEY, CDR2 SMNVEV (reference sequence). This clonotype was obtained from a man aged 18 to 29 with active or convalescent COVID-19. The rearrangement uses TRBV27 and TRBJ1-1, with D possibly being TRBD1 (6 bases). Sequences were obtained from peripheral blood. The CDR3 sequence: CASTYKGGATEAFF. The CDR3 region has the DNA TGTGCCAGCACCTATAAAGGGGGAGCCACTGAAGCTTTCTTT.